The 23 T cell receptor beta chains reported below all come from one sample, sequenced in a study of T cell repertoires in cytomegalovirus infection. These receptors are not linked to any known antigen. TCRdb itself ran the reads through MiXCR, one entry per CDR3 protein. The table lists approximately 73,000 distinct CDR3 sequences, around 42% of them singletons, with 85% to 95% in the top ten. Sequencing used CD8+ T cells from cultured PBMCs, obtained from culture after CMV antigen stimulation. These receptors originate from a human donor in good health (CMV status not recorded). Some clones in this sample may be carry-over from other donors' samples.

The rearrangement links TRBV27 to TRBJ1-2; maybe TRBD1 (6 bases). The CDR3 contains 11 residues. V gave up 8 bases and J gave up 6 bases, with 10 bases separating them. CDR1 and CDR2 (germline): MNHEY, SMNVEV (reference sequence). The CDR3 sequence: CASGSGDGYTF. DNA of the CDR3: TGTGCCAGCGGGTCAGGGGATGGCTACACCTTC.

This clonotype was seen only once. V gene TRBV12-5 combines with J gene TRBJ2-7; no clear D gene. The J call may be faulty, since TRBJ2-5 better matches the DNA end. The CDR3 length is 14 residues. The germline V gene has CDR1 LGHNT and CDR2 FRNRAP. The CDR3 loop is CASGLGTPRETQYF. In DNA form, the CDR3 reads TGTGCTAGTGGTTTGGGAACACCTCGGGAGACCCAGTACTTC.

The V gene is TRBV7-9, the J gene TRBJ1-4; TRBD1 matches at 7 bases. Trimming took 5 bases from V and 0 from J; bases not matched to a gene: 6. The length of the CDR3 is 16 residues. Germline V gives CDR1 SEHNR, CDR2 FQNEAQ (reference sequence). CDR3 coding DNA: TGTGCCAGCAGCCGAGGGGGCGCGGCAACTAATGAAAAACTGTTTTTT. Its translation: CASSRGGAATNEKLFF. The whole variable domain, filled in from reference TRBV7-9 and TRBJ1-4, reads DTGVSQNPRHKITKRGQNVTFRCDPISEHNRLYWYRQTLGQGPEFLTYFQNEAQLEKSRLLSDRFSAERPKGSFSTLEIQRTEQGDSAMYLCASSRGGAATNEKLFFGSGTQLSVL.

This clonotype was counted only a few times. The CDR3 here is CASSPRGGATDTQYF. The DNA of the CDR3 is TGTGCCAGCAGCCCCCGCGGGGGGGCAACAGATACGCAGTATTTT. The J gene is TRBJ2-3, the V gene TRBV7-8, with 9 bases identical to TRBD2. This CDR3 has 15 amino acids. Germline lookup yields CDR1 SGHVS and CDR2 FQNEAQ. V lost 5 bases to trimming and J lost 3 bases; unmatched junction nucleotides: 6.

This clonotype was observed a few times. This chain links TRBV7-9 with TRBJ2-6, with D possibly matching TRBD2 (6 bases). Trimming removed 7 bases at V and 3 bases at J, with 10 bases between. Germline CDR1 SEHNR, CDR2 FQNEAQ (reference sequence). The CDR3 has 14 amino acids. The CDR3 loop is CASKTRDGANVLTF. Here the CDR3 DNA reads TGTGCCAGCAAGACGCGGGATGGGGCCAACGTCCTGACTTTC.

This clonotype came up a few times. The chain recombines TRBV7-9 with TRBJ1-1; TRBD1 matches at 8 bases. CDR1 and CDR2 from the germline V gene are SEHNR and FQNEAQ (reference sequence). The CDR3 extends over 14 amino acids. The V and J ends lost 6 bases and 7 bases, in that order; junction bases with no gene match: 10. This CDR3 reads CASRLGQGAGEAFF. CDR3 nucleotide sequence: TGTGCCAGCAGACTCGGACAGGGAGCGGGTGAAGCTTTCTTT.

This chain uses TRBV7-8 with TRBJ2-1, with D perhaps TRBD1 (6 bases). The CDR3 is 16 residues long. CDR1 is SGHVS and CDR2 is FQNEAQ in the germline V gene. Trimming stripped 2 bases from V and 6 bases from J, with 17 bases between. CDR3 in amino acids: CASSLPRDTLGNEQFF. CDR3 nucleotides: TGTGCCAGCAGCTTACCCCGGGACACCCTAGGCAATGAGCAGTTCTTC. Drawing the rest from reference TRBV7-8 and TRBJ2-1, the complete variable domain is GAGVSQSPRYKVAKRGQDVALRCDPISGHVSLFWYQQALGQGPEFLTYFQNEAQLDKSGLPSDRFFAERPEGSVSTLKIQRTQQEDSAVYLCASSLPRDTLGNEQFFGPGTRLTVL.

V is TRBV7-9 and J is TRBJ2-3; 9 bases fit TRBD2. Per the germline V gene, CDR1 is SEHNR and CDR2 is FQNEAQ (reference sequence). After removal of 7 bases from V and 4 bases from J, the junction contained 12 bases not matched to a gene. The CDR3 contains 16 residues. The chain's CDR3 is CASTPGASGDPDTQYF. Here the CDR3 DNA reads TGTGCCAGCACCCCAGGGGCTAGCGGGGACCCAGATACGCAGTATTTT.

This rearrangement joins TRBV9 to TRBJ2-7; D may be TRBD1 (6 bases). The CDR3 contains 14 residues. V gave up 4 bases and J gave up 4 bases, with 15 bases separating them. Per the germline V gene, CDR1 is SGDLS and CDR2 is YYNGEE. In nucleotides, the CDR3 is TGTGCCAGCAGCATAGGACAGATTCCTTACGAGCAGTACTTC. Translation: CASSIGQIPYEQYF.

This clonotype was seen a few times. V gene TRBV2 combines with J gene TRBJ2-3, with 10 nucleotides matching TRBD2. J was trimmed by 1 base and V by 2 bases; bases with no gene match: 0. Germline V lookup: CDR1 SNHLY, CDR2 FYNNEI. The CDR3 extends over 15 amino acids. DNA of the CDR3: TGTGCCAGCAGTGAAACTAGCGGGGGCACAGATACGCAGTATTTT. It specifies CASSETSGGTDTQYF.

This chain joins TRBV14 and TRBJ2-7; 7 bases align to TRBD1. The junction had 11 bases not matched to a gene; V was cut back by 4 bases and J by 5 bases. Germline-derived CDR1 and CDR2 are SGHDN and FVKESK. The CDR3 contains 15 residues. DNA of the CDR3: TGTGCCAGCAGCCTTCCCGGGGACAGCGTCCACGAGCAGTACTTC. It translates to CASSLPGDSVHEQYF.

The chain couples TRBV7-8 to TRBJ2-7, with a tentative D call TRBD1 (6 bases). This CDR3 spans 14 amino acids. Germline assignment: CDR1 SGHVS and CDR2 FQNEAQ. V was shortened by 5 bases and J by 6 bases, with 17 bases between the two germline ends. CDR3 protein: CASSTTGSGVEQYF. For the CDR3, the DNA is TGTGCCAGCAGCACAACGGGGTCAGGGGTCGAGCAGTACTTC.

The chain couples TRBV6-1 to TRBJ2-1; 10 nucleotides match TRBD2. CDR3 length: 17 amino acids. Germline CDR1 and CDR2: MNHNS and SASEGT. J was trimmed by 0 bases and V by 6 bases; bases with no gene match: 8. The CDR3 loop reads CASSPLLAGASYNEQFF. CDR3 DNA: TGTGCCAGCAGCCCGCTCCTAGCGGGGGCCTCCTACAATGAGCAGTTCTTC.

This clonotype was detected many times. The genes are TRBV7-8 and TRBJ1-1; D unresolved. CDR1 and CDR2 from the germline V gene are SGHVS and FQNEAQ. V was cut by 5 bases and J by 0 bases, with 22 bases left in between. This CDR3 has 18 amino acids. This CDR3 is CASSLKGRSSYMNTEAFF. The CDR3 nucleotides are TGTGCCAGCAGCCTCAAAGGACGGAGTTCTTACATGAACACTGAAGCTTTCTTT.

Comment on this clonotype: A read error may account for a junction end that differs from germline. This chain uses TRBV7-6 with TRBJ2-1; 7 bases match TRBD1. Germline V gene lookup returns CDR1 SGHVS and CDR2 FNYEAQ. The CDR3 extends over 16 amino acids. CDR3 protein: CASSVTGAAAWDEQFF. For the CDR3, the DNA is TGTGCTAGCAGTGTCACAGGGGCAGCCGCCTGGGATGAGCAGTTCTTC.

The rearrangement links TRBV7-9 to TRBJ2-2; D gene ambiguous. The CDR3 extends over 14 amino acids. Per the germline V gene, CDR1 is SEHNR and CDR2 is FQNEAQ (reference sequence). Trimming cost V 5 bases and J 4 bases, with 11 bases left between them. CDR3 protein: CASSPIEGTGELFF. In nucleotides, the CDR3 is TGTGCCAGCAGCCCAATAGAAGGCACCGGGGAGCTGTTTTTT.

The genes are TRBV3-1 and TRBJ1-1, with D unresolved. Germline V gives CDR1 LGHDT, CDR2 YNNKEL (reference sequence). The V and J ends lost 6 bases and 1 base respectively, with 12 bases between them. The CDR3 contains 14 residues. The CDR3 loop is CASRRSDQNTEAFF. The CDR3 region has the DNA TGTGCCAGCAGGAGAAGCGACCAGAACACTGAAGCTTTCTTT.

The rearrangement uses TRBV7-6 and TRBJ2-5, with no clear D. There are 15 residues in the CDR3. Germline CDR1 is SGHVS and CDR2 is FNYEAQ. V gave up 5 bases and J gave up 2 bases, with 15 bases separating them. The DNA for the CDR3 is TGTGCCAGCAGCCTACGGGTGGGGTTGCAAGAGACCCAGTACTTC. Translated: CASSLRVGLQETQYF. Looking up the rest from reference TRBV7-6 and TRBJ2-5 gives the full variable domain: GAGVSQSPRYKVTKRGQDVALRCDPISGHVSLYWYRQALGQGPEFLTYFNYEAQQDKSGLPNDRFSAERPEGSISTLTIQRTEQRDSAMYRCASSLRVGLQETQYFGPGTRLLVL.

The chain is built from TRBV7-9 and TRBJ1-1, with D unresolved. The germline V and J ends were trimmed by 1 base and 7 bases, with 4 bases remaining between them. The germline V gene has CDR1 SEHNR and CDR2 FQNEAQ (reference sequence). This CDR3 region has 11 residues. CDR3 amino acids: CASSLGVEAFF. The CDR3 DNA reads TGTGCCAGCAGCTTAGGGGTTGAAGCTTTCTTT.

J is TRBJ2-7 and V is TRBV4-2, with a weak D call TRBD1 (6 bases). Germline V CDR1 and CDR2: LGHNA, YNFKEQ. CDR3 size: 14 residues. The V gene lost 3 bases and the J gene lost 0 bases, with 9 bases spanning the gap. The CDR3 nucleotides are TGTGCCAGCAGCCAGTTGACAGGCTCCTACGAGCAGTACTTC. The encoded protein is CASSQLTGSYEQYF.

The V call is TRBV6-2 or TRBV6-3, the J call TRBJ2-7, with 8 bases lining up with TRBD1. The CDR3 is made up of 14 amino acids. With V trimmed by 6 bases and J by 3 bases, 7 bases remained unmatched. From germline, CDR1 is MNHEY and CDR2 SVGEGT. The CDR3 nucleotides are TGTGCCAGCAGAAAGGACAGGGAGGTCTACGAGCAGTACTTC. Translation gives CASRKDREVYEQYF.

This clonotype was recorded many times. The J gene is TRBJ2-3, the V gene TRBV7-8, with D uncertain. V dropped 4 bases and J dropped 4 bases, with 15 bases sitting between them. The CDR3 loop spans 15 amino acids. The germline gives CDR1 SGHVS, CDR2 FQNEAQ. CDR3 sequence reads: CASSSNIFTADTQYF. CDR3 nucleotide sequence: TGTGCCAGCAGCTCCAACATATTCACGGCAGATACGCAGTATTTT.

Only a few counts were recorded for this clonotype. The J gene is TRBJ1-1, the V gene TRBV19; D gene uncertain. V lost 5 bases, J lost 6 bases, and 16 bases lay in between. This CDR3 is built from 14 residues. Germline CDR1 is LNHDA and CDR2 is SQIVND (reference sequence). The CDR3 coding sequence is TGTGCCAGTAGTCACAGTCCGGGTGACGCTGAAGCTTTCTTT. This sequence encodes CASSHSPGDAEAFF.